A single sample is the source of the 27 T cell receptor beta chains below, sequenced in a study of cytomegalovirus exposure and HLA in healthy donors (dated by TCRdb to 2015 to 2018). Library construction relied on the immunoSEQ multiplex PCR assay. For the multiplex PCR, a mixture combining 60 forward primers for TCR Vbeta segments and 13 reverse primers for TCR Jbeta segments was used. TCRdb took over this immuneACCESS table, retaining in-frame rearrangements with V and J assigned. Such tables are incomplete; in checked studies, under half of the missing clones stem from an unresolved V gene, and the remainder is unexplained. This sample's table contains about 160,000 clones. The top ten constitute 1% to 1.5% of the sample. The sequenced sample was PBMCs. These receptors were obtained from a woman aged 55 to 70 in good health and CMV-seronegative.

Here the CDR3 reads CATKTSGAYNEQFF. The CDR3 bases are TGTGCCACTAAGACTAGCGGCGCTTACAATGAGCAGTTCTTC. The rearrangement uses TRBV10-3 and TRBJ2-1, with 9 bases identical to TRBD2. Germline trimming cut 10 bases from V and 4 bases from J; bases unmatched to any gene: 8. Germline V CDR1 and CDR2: ENHRY, SYGVKD. CDR3 size: 14 residues.

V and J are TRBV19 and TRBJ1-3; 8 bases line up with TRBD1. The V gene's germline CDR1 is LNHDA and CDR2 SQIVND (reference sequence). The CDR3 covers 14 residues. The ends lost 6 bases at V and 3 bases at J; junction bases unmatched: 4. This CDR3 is CASSPGGVGNTIYF. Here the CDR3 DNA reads TGTGCCAGTAGCCCAGGGGGCGTTGGAAACACCATATATTTT.

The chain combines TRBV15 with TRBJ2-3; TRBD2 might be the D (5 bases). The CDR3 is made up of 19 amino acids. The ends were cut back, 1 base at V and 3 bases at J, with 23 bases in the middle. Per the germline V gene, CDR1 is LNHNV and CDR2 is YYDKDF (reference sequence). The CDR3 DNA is TGTGCCACCAGCAGAGTCATGTTATTAGGGAGATCCGAGACAGATACGCAGTATTTT. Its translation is CATSRVMLLGRSETDTQYF.

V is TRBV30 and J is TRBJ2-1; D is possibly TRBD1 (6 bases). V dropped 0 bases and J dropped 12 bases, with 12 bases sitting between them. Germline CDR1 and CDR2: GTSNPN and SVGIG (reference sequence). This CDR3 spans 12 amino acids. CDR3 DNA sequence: TGTGCCTGGAGTGTACAGGGCAGCGGGCAGTTCTTC. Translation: CAWSVQGSGQFF.

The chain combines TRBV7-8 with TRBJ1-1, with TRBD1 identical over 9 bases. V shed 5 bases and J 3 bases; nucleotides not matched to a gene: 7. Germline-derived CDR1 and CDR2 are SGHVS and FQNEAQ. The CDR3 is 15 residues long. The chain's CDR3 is CASSAPGQGYTEAFF. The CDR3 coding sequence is TGTGCCAGCAGCGCCCCGGGACAGGGCTACACTGAAGCTTTCTTT.

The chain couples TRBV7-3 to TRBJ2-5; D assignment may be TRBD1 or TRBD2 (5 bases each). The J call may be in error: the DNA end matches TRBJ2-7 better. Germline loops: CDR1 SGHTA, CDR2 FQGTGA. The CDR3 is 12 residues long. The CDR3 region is CASSSPGGEQYF. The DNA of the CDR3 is TGTGCCAGCAGTTCCCCTGGGGGCGAGCAGTACTTC.

CDR3 bases: TGTGCCAGCAGGACAGGGTTGAGTAATGAGCAGTTCTTC. It translates to CASRTGLSNEQFF. This sequence joins TRBV6-1 and TRBJ2-1; 7 bases fit TRBD1. Germline-derived CDR1 and CDR2 are MNHNS and SASEGT. Trimming removed 6 bases from V and 7 bases from J; junction bases left unmatched: 6. This CDR3 spans 13 amino acids.

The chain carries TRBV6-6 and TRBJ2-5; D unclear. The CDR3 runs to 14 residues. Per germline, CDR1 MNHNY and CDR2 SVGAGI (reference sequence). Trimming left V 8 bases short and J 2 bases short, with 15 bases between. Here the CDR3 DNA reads TGTGCCAGCTCTGGTGTCTCAGTACAAGAGACCCAGTACTTC. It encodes CASSGVSVQETQYF.

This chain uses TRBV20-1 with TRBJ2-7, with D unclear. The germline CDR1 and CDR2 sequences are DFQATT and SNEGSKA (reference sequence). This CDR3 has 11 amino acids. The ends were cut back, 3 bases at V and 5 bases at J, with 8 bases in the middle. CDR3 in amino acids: CSASSVHEQYF. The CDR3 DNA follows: TGCAGTGCTAGTTCCGTCCACGAGCAGTACTTC.

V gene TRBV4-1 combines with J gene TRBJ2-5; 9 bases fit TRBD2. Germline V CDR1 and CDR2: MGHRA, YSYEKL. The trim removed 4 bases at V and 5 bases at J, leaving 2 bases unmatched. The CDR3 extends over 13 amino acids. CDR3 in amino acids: CASSRLAAETQYF. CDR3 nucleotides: TGCGCCAGCAGCCGACTAGCGGCGGAGACCCAGTACTTC.

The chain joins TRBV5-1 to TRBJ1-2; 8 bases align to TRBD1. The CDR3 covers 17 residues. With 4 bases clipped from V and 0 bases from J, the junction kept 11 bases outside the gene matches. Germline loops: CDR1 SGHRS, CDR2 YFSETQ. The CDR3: CASSREAGGLSNYGYTF. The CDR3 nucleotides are TGCGCCAGCAGCCGCGAGGCAGGGGGCCTATCTAACTATGGCTACACCTTC.

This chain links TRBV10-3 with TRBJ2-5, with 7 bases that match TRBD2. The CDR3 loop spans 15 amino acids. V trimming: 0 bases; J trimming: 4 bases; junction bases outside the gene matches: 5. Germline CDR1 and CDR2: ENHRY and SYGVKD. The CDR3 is CAISESGLGGETQYF. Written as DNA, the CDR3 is TGTGCCATCAGTGAGTCAGGACTAGGAGGAGAGACCCAGTACTTC.

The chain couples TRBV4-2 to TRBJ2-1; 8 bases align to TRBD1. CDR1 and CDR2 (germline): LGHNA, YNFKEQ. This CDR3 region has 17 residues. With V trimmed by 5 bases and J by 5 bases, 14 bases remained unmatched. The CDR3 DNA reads TGTGCCAGCAGCGCCAACACCCAAAGGACAGGGAACAATGAGCAGTTCTTC. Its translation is CASSANTQRTGNNEQFF.

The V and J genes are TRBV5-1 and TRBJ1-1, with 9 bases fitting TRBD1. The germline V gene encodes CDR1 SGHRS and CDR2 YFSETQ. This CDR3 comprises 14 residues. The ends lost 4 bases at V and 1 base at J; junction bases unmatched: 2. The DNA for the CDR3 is TGCGCCAGCAGCACGGGACAGGGGAACACTGAAGCTTTCTTT. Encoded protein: CASSTGQGNTEAFF.

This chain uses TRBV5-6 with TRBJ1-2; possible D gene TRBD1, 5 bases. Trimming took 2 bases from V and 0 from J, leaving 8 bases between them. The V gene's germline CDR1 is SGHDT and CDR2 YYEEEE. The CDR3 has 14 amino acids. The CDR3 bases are TGTGCCAGCAGCTTTTGGGGGGCTAACTATGGCTACACCTTC. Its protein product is CASSFWGANYGYTF.

CDR3 sequence: CASSVAGTAYGYTF. The DNA of the CDR3 is TGTGCCAGCAGCGTAGCAGGGACAGCGTATGGCTACACCTTC. The J gene is TRBJ1-2, the V gene TRBV9, with 7 bases identical to TRBD1. V lost 0 bases to trimming and J lost 5 bases; unmatched junction nucleotides: 4. Germline V gives CDR1 SGDLS, CDR2 YYNGEE. There are 14 residues in the CDR3.

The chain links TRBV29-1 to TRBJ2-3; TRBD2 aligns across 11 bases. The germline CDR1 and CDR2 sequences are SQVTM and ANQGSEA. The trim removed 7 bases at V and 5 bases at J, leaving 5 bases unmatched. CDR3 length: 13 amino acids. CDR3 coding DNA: TGCAGCGCGGGAGGACTAGCGGGAGATACGCAGTATTTT. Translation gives CSAGGLAGDTQYF.

The CDR3 region has the DNA TGTGCCAGCAGCCCGGACAGGGCCTCGGGGTGGGACTATGGCTACACCTTC. Its protein is CASSPDRASGWDYGYTF. The chain couples TRBV14 to TRBJ1-2; the match to TRBD1 covers 8 bases. Germline CDR1 and CDR2: SGHDN and FVKESK. V was pared by 4 bases and J by 3 bases, with 13 bases of the junction left unmatched. The CDR3 sequence is 17 residues long.

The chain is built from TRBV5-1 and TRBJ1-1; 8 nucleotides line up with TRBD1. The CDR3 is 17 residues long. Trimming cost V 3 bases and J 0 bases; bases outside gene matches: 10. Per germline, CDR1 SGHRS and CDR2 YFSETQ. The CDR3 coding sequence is TGCGCCAGCAGCTCCCGGACAGGGATTACCCTGAACACTGAAGCTTTCTTT. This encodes CASSSRTGITLNTEAFF.

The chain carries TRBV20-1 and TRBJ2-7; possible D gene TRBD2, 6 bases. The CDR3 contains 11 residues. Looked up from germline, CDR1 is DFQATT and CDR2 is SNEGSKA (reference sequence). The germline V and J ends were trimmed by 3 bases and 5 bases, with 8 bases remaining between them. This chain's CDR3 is CSARKRDEQYF. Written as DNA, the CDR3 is TGCAGTGCTAGGAAGCGGGACGAGCAGTACTTC.

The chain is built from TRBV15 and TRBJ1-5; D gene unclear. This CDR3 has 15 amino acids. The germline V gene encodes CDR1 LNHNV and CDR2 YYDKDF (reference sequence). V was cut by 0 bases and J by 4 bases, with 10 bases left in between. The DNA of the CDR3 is TGTGCCACCAGCAGAGATAGGAAGGAGAATCAGCCCCAGCATTTT. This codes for CATSRDRKENQPQHF. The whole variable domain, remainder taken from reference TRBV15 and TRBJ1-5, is DAMVIQNPRYQVTQFGKPVTLSCSQTLNHNVMYWYQQKSSQAPKLLFHYYDKDFNNEADTPDNFQSRRPNTSFCFLDIRSPGLGDTAMYLCATSRDRKENQPQHFGDGTRLSIL.

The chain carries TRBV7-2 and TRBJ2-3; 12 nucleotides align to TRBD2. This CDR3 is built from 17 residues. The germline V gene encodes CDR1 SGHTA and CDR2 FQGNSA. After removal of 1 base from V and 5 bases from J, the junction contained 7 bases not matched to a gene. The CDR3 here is CASSLGASGGAQDTQYF. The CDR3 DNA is TGTGCCAGCAGCTTAGGGGCTAGCGGGGGGGCACAAGATACGCAGTATTTT. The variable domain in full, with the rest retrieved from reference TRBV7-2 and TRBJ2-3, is GAGVSQSPSNKVTEKGKDVELRCDPISGHTALYWYRQSLGQGLEFLIYFQGNSAPDKSGLPSDRFSAERTGGSVSTLTIQRTQQEDSAVYLCASSLGASGGAQDTQYFGPGTRLTVL.

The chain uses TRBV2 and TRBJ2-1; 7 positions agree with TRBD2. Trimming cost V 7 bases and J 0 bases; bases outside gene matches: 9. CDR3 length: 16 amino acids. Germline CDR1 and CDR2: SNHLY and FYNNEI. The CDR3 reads CASNGGGRSSYNEQFF. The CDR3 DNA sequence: TGTGCCAGCAATGGGGGGGGACGCAGCTCCTACAATGAGCAGTTCTTC.

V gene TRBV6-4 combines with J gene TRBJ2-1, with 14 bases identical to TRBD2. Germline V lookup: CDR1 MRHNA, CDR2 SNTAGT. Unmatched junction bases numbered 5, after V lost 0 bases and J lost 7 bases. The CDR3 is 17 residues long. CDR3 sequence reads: CASSDSRTSGGNNEQFF. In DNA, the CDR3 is TGTGCCAGCAGTGACTCAAGGACTAGCGGGGGGAATAATGAGCAGTTCTTC.

The DNA of the CDR3 is TGTGCCAGCAGCCTTTGGGGTGCGGGTGTTTACAATGAGCAGTTCTTC. This sequence encodes CASSLWGAGVYNEQFF. The J gene is TRBJ2-1, the V gene TRBV11-2; D is perhaps TRBD2 (5 bases). Germline V lookup: CDR1 SGHAT, CDR2 FQNNGV. The CDR3 loop spans 16 amino acids. V lost 5 bases, J lost 4 bases, and 18 bases lay in between.

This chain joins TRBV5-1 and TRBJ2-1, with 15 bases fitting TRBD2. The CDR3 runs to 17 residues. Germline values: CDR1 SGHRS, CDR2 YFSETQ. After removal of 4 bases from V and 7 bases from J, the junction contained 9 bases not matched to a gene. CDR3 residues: CASSRGLAGGLWNEQFF. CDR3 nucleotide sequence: TGCGCCAGCAGCAGAGGACTAGCGGGGGGGCTATGGAATGAGCAGTTCTTC.

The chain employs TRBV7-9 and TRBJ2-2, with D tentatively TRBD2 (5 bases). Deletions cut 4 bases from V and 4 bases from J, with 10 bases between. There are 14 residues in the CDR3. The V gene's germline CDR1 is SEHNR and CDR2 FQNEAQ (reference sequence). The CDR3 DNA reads TGTGCCAGCAGCTCTTCGGGGAGCACCGGGGAGCTGTTTTTT. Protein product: CASSSSGSTGELFF.